This entry is about one T cell receptor beta chain. Antigen: not known. Each TCR beta library was made by quantitative 5'-RACE that incorporated molecular barcodes. A single record per CDR3 protein comes from TCRdb applying MiXCR to the 5' RACE reads. The sample consists of around 210,000 distinct CDR3 sequences, over 7% of them appearing once. The data derive from a study of CD8 T cells in ankylosing spondylitis. Study-wide results and limits: Clones linked with disease were CD8+ and fairly uncommon in the peripheral blood. Characteristic, it appeared, of ankylosing spondylitis blood was a TCR beta motif of roughly eight highly homologous variants. As reported, disease-linked clones showed significant enrichment in matched ankylosing spondylitis synovial fluid.

Sequenced input: blood, either unsorted or a sorted T cell fraction (not recorded which). This clonotype was obtained from a female donor with ankylosing spondylitis or in good health (not recorded which).

CDR3: CASRGTGEGLAQYF. The CDR3 region has the DNA TGTGCCAGCAGGGGGACAGGAGAAGGGTTGGCGCAGTATTTT. The V gene is TRBV6-1, the J gene TRBJ2-3, with 8 positions matching TRBD1. The germline gives CDR1 MNHNS, CDR2 SASEGT. Losses at the gene ends were 6 bases for V and 10 bases for J; bases not matched to a gene: 12. This CDR3 has 14 amino acids.